A single sample gave rise to the 12 T cell receptor beta chains below, sequenced in a study of cytomegalovirus exposure and HLA in healthy donors. Researchers ran the PCR with 60 Vbeta and 13 Jbeta primers. TCRdb keeps only in-frame clones here, not all; method: immunoSEQ multiplex PCR. The sample has 110,000 to 150,000 clones, approximately 78% seen once. Sequenced material: PBMCs. These receptors all come from a man younger than 35 in good health and CMV-seropositive.

This rearrangement joins TRBV27 to TRBJ2-5; TRBD2 might be the D (6 bases). The CDR3 loop spans 15 amino acids. Germline values: CDR1 MNHEY, CDR2 SMNVEV (reference sequence). V was pared by 4 bases and J by 2 bases, with 14 bases between. The CDR3 DNA reads TGTGCCAGCAGTTCCGGGACTTGGGGGCAAGAGACCCAGTACTTC. Translating it yields CASSSGTWGQETQYF.

The genes are TRBV7-8 and TRBJ2-3, with D unresolved. Trimming left V 2 bases short and J 2 bases short, with 11 bases between. Germline V CDR1 and CDR2: SGHVS, FQNEAQ. The CDR3 sequence is 15 residues long. CDR3 DNA sequence: TGTGCCAGCAGCTTAACTACCCTTAACACAGATACGCAGTATTTT. Its translation: CASSLTTLNTDTQYF.

This clone has a single count. The chain links TRBV4-1 to TRBJ2-1; 9 bases agree with TRBD2. Germline values: CDR1 MGHRA, CDR2 YSYEKL. V shed 4 bases and J 1 base; nucleotides not matched to a gene: 5. The CDR3 extends over 16 amino acids. Here the CDR3 DNA reads TGCGCCAGCAGCCCGCCCCTAGCGGGATCCTACAATGAGCAGTTCTTC. The encoded protein is CASSPPLAGSYNEQFF.

V gene TRBV6-6 combines with J gene TRBJ2-1; 7 bases are shared with TRBD2. CDR3 size: 13 residues. Trimming removed 2 bases from V and 7 bases from J; junction bases left unmatched: 2. Germline V gene lookup returns CDR1 MNHNY and CDR2 SVGAGI (reference sequence). The chain's CDR3 is CASSYEGGNEQFF. The CDR3 DNA sequence: TGTGCCAGCAGTTACGAGGGAGGGAATGAGCAGTTCTTC.

The chain links TRBV19 to TRBJ2-1, with TRBD2 matching 13 bases. Germline CDR1 LNHDA, CDR2 SQIVND (reference sequence). The V gene end was trimmed by 5 bases and the J gene end by 8 bases; junction bases not matched to a gene: 9. The CDR3 totals 16 residues. The CDR3 is CASSPRLAGGGDEQFF. In DNA form, the CDR3 reads TGTGCCAGTAGTCCCCGACTAGCGGGAGGTGGGGATGAGCAGTTCTTC.

The chain joins TRBV28 to TRBJ1-2; 9 bases are shared with TRBD1. CDR3 length: 17 amino acids. Germline trimming cut 0 bases from V and 0 bases from J; bases unmatched to any gene: 5. CDR1 and CDR2 (germline): MDHEN, SYDVKM. CDR3 sequence reads: CASSLWHRGQTNYGYTF. The DNA for the CDR3 is TGTGCCAGCAGTTTATGGCACAGGGGGCAAACTAACTATGGCTACACCTTC.

The V and J genes are TRBV2 and TRBJ1-5, with unresolved D. This CDR3 region has 16 residues. V was cut by 8 bases and J by 5 bases, with 22 bases left in between. Germline values: CDR1 SNHLY, CDR2 FYNNEI. In nucleotides, the CDR3 is TGTGCCAGCGTGGAGAAGGGTTGTTTGGGAGATCAGCCCCAGCATTTT. Encoded protein: CASVEKGCLGDQPQHF.

This chain joins TRBV5-1 and TRBJ1-2; 8 bases align to TRBD1. V trimming: 4 bases; J trimming: 4 bases; junction bases outside the gene matches: 6. The germline CDR1 and CDR2 sequences are SGHRS and YFSETQ. CDR3 length: 14 residues. For the CDR3, the DNA is TGCGCCAGCAGCATCCGGGACAGGCTCTATGGCTACACCTTC. It codes for CASSIRDRLYGYTF.

The DNA of the CDR3 is TGTGCCATCAGGCCCTCCCAGGGGAACGAGCAGTACTTC. Its translation is CAIRPSQGNEQYF. The chain carries TRBV10-3 and TRBJ2-7; tentative D call: TRBD1 (6 bases). CDR3 length equals 13 residues. Per germline, CDR1 ENHRY and CDR2 SYGVKD. Trimming removed 6 bases at V and 5 bases at J, with 14 bases between.

The V gene is TRBV5-1, the J gene TRBJ2-7; 11 nucleotides align to TRBD2. The CDR3 spans 15 residues. Per germline, CDR1 SGHRS and CDR2 YFSETQ. The trim removed 2 bases at V and 3 bases at J, leaving 4 bases unmatched. This chain's CDR3 is CASSFSGTSGYEQYF. The CDR3 region has the DNA TGCGCCAGCAGCTTTTCCGGGACTAGCGGCTACGAGCAGTACTTC.

This sequence joins TRBV2 and TRBJ2-7; no reliable D call. In germline, CDR1 is SNHLY, CDR2 FYNNEI. Trimming removed 6 bases from V and 0 bases from J, with 12 bases in between. The CDR3 spans 14 residues. CDR3 sequence: CASSVSQTSYEQYF. CDR3 DNA: TGTGCCAGCAGCGTTAGTCAAACCTCCTACGAGCAGTACTTC.

This sequence joins TRBV20-1 and TRBJ2-7; TRBD2 might be the D (6 bases). Per germline, CDR1 DFQATT and CDR2 SNEGSKA (reference sequence). The CDR3 has 10 amino acids. For the CDR3, the DNA is TGCAGCGTCGGGGGATACGAGCAGTACTTC. It is translated as CSVGGYEQYF.